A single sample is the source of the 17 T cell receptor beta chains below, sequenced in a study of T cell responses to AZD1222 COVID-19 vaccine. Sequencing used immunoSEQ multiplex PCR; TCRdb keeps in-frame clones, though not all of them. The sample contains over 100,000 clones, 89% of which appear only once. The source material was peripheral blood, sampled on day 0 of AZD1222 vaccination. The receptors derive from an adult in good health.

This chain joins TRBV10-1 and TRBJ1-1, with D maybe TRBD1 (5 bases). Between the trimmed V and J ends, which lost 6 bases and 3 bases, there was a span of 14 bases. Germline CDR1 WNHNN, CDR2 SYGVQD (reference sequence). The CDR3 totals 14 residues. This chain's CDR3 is CASRGTGPDTEAFF. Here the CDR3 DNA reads TGCGCCAGCAGGGGGACGGGACCCGACACTGAAGCTTTCTTT.

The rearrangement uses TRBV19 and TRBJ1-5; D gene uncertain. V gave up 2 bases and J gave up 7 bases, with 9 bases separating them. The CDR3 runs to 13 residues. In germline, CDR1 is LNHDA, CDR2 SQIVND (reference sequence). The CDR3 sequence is CASSISVSQPQHF. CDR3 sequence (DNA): TGTGCCAGTAGTATAAGCGTTTCGCAGCCCCAGCATTTT.

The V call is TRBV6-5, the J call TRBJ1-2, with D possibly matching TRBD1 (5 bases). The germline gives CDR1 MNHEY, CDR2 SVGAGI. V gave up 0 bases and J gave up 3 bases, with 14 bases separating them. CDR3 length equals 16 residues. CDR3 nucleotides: TGTGCCAGCAGTTACTCGAAGCAGGGCCCGGACTATGGCTACACCTTC. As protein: CASSYSKQGPDYGYTF.

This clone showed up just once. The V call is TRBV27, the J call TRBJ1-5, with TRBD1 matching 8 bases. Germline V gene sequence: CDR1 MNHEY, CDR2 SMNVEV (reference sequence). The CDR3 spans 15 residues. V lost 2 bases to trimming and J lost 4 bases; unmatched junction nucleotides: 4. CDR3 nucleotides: TGTGCCAGCAGTTTAGGAACAGGGGGAAATCAGCCCCAGCATTTT. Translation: CASSLGTGGNQPQHF.

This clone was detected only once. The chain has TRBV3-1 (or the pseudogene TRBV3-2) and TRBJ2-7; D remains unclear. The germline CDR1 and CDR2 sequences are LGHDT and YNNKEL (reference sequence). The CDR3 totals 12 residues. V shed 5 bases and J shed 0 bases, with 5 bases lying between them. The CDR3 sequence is CASSETSYEQYF. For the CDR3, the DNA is TGTGCCAGCAGCGAAACCTCCTACGAGCAGTACTTC.

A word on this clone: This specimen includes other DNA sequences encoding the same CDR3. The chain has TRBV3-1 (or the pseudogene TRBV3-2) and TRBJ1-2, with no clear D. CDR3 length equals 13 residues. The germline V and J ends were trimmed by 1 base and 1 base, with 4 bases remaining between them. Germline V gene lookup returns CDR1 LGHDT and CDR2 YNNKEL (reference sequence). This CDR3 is CASSQGSNYGYTF. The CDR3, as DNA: TGTGCCAGCAGCCAAGGCAGTAACTATGGCTACACCTTC.

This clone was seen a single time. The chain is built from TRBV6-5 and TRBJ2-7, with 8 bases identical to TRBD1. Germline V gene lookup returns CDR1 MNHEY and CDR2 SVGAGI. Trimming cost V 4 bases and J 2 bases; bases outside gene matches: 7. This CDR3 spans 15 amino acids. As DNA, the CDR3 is TGTGCCAGCAGTTTAGTTCGGACAGGGACCTACGAGCAGTACTTC. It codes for CASSLVRTGTYEQYF.

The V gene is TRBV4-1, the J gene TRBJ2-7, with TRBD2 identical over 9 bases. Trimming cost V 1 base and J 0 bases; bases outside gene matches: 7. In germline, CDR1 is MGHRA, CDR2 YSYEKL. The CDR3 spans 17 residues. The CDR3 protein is CASSQGWAGGASYEQYF. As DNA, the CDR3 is TGCGCCAGCAGCCAAGGTTGGGCGGGGGGGGCCTCCTACGAGCAGTACTTC.

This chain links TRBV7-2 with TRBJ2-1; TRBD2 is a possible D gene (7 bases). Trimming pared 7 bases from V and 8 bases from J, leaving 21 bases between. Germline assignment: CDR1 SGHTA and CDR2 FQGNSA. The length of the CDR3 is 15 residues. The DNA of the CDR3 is TGTGCCAGCACCCAAACTAGTGGGGGGGCCTATGAGCAGTTCTTC. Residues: CASTQTSGGAYEQFF.

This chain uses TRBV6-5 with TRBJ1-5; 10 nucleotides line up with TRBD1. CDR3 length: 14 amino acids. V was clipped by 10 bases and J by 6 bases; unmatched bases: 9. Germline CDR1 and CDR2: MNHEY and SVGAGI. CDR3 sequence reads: CATKKGTGVQPQHF. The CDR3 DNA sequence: TGTGCCACGAAGAAAGGGACAGGGGTTCAGCCCCAGCATTTT.

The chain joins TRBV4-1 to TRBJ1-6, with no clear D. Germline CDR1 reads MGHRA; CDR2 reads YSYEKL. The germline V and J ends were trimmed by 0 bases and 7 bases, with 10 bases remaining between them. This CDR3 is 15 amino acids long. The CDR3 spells CASSQEAFRNSPLHF. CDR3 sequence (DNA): TGCGCCAGCAGCCAAGAGGCTTTCAGAAATTCACCCCTCCACTTT.

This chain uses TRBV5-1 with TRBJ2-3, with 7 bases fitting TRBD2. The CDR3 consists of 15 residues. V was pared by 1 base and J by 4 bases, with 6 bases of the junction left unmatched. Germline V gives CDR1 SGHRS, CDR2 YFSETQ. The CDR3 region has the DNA TGCGCCAGCAGCTTGTCTTGGGCGGGGGCAGATACGCAGTATTTT. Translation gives CASSLSWAGADTQYF.

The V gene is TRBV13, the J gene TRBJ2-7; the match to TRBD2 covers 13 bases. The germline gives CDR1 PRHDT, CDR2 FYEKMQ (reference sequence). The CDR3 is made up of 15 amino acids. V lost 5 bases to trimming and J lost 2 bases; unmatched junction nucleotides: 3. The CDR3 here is CASSLGLAGAYEQYF. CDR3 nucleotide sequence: TGTGCCAGCAGCCTCGGACTAGCGGGGGCCTACGAGCAGTACTTC.

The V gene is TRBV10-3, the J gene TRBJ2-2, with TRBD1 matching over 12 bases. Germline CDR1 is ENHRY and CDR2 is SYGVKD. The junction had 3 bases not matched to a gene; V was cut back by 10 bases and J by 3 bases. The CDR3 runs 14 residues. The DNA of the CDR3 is TGTGCCAGCCGGGACAGGGGGCACACCGGGGAGCTGTTTTTT. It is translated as CASRDRGHTGELFF.

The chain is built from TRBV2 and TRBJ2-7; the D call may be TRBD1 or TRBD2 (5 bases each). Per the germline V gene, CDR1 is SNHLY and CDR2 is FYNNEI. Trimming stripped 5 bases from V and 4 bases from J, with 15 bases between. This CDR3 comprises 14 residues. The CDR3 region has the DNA TGTGCCAGCAGTACCCAGGGACCCACGTACGAGCAGTACTTC. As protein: CASSTQGPTYEQYF.

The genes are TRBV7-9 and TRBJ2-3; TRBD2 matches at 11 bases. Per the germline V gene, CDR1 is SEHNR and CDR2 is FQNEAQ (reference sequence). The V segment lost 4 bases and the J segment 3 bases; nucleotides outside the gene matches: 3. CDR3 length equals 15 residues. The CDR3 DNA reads TGTGCCAGCAGCTCTAGCGGGGGGTTTACAGATACGCAGTATTTT. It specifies CASSSSGGFTDTQYF.

CDR3 in amino acids: CASSYDRLWYEQYF. CDR3 nucleotide sequence: TGTGCCAGCAGTTACGACAGGTTATGGTACGAGCAGTACTTC. J is TRBJ2-7 and V is TRBV6-5; weak D call: TRBD1 (6 bases). V was clipped by 2 bases and J by 4 bases, with 12 bases between them. This CDR3 is built from 14 residues. Germline CDR1 reads MNHEY; CDR2 reads SVGAGI.